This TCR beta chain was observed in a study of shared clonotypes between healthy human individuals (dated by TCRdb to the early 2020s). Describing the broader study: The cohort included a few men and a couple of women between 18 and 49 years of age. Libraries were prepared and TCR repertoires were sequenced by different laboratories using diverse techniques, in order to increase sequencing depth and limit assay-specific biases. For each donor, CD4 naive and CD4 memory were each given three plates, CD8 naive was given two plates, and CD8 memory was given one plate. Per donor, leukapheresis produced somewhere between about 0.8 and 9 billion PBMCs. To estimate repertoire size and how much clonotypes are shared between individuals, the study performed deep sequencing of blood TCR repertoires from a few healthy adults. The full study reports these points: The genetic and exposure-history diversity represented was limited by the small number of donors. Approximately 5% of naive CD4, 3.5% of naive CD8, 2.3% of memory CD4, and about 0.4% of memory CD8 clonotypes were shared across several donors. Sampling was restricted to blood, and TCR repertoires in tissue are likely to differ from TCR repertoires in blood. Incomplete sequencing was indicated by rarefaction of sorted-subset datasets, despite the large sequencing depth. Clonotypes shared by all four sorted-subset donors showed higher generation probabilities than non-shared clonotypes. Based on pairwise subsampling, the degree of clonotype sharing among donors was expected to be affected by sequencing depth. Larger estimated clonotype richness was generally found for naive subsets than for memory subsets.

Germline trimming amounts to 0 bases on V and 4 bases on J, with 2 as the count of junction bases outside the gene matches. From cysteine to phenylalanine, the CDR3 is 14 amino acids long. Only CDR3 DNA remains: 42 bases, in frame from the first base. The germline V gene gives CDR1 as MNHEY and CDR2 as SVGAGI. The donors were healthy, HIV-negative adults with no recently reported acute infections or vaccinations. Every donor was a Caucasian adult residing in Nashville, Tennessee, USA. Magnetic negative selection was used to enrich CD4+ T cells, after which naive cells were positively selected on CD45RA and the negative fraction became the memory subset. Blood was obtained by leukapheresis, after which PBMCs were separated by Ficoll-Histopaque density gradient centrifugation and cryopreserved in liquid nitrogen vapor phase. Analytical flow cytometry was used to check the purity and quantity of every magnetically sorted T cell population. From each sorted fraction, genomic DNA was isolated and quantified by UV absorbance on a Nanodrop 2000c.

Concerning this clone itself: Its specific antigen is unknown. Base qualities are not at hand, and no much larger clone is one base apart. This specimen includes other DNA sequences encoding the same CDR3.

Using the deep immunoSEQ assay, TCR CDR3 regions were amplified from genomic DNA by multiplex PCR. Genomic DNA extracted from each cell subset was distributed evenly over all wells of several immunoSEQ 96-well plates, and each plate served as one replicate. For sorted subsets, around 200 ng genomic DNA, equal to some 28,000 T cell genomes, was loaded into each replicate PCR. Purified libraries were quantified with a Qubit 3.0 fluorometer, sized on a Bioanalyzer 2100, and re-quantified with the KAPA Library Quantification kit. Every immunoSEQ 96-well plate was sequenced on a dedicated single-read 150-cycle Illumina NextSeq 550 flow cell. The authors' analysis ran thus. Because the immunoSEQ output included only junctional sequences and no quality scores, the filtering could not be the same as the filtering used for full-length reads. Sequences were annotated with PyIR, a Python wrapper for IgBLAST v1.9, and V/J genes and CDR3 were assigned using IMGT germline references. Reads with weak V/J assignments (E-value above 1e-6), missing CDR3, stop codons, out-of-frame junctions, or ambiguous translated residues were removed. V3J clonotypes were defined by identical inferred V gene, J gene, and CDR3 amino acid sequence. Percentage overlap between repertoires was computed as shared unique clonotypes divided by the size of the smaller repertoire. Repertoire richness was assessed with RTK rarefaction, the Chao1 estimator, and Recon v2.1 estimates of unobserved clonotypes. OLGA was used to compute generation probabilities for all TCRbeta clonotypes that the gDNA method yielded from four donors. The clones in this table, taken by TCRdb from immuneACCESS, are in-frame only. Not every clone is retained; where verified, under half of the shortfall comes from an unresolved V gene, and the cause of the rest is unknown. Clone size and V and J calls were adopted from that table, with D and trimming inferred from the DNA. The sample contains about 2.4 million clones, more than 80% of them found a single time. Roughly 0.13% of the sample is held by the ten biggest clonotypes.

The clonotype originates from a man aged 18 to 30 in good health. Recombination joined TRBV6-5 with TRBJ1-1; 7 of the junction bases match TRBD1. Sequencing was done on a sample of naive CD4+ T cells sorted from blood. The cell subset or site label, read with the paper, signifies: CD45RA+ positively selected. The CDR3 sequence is CASSYSGGGTEAFF. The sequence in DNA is TGTGCCAGCAGTTACTCAGGGGGCGGCACTGAAGCTTTCTTT.